This T cell receptor (beta chain) comes out of a study of T cells in tumors after PD-1 blockade. The wider study: Treatment was either pembrolizumab 200 mg every 3 weeks or cemiplimab 350 mg every 2 weeks.

Germline CDR1 is SGHRS and CDR2 is YFSETQ. J lost 9 bases, V lost 0 bases, and 4 bases had no gene match. This CDR3 is 15 amino acids long. Using immunoSEQ multiplex PCR, the repertoire was profiled, and TCRdb retains in-frame clones only, with some absent. The data contain more than 11,000 clones, roughly 80% of them singletons. The TCR was taken from a human donor with basal cell carcinoma. This chain connects TRBV5-1 to TRBJ2-1; 12 positions agree with TRBD2. The specimen was PBMCs, collected after anti-PD-1 treatment. The CDR3 spells CASSLVLAGGLEQFF. CDR3 DNA sequence: TGCGCCAGCAGCTTGGTGCTAGCGGGAGGGCTTGAGCAGTTCTTC.